The table lists the clone carrying this TCR beta chain with a count of one. This specimen comes from a study of T cells in Graves' hyperthyroidism and ophthalmopathy. Looked up from germline, CDR1 is SQVTM and CDR2 is ANQGSEA. The CDR3 is made up of 13 amino acids. Amplified regions were TCR beta CDR3 sequences from RNA transcripts. Primed by the HTBI set, a first-round RT-PCR was run on the TCR CDR3. MiXCR, applied by TCRdb to the multiplex PCR reads, yields one record per CDR3 protein. The sample yields 370,000 or so distinct CDR3 sequences, approximately 25% seen once. V and J are TRBV29-1 and TRBJ2-7; a possible D gene is TRBD1 (6 bases). The sequence derives from a man aged 50-59 years with Graves' hyperthyroidism. Sequencing used blood. In DNA, the CDR3 is TGCAGGTCCCGGGGCCTCAGGGGCTACGAGCAGTACTTC. This gives the protein CRSRGLRGYEQYF.